This TCR beta chain came from a study of T cell responses to AZD1222 COVID-19 vaccine. Profiled with immunoSEQ multiplex PCR; TCRdb holds only in-frame clones, not every one. Found here are 58,000 or so clones, 84% of them singletons; the top ten hold about 7%. Study outcomes and limitations: A mostly white British donor set with more females was recruited, and clonal diversity was possibly underestimated.

By share, this clone ranks as medium-sized. Antigen specificity is unknown. Per the germline V gene, CDR1 is SGHVS and CDR2 is FQNEAQ. This CDR3 region has 12 residues. The V end was cut by 7 bases, the J end by 0 bases, with 7 bases between. The rearrangement links TRBV7-8 to TRBJ2-7; no firm D call. The sample was peripheral blood, taken on day 0 of AZD1222 vaccination. The origin of this receptor is an adult in good health. The CDR3 DNA follows: TGTGCCAGCACTATAAGCTCCTACGAGCAGTACTTC. Translating gives CASTISSYEQYF. Complete variable domain (other parts from reference TRBV7-8 and TRBJ2-7): GAGVSQSPRYKVAKRGQDVALRCDPISGHVSLFWYQQALGQGPEFLTYFQNEAQLDKSGLPSDRFFAERPEGSVSTLKIQRTQQEDSAVYLCASTISSYEQYFGPGTRLTVT.